This T cell receptor beta chain is drawn from a study of cytomegalovirus exposure and HLA in healthy donors. Study findings and constraints: In a later analysis, productive TCRs from donors in an Asian-associated ancestry cluster reportedly carried fewer N-insertions than the cohort mean.

The PCR employed 60 Vbeta primers together with 13 Jbeta primers. Only in-frame clones appear in the TCRdb table, and some are missing; sequencing was by immunoSEQ multiplex PCR. This table has under 150,000 clones, 70% to 80% appearing once. CDR3 length: 13 residues. V dropped 3 bases and J dropped 4 bases, with 10 bases sitting between them. CDR1 SGHTA and CDR2 FQGNSA come from the germline V gene. Remarks on this clone: Its antigen is as yet unknown.

Sequenced input: PBMCs. The sequence was collected from a woman under 40 in good health and CMV-seropositive. The V call is TRBV7-2, the J call TRBJ2-7; possibly TRBD1 for D (5 bases). The CDR3 sequence: CASSFADSYEQYF. The CDR3 DNA sequence: TGTGCCAGCAGCTTCGCCGACAGTTACGAGCAGTACTTC. Full variable domain (remainder filled in from reference TRBV7-2 and TRBJ2-7): GAGVSQSPSNKVTEKGKDVELRCDPISGHTALYWYRQSLGQGLEFLIYFQGNSAPDKSGLPSDRFSAERTGGSVSTLTIQRTQQEDSAVYLCASSFADSYEQYFGPGTRLTVT.